These 15 T cell receptor beta chains were sequenced from one sample in a study of PD-1 blockade in classical Hodgkin lymphoma. Time point here: cycle 4 day 1 (C4D1), after more than five weeks of nivolumab. After autologous stem cell transplantation all patients relapsed, and prior brentuximab vedotin exposure differed between cohorts. Measured with immunoSEQ multiplex PCR; TCRdb has only the in-frame clones, and not every one. The sample lists 15,000 to 25,000 clones; approximately 73% were seen once. The input for sequencing was peripheral blood mononuclear cells (PBMCs), taken before the fourth cycle of nivolumab. These receptors were taken from a human donor with classical Hodgkin lymphoma.

This chain joins TRBV14 and TRBJ1-1; D is ambiguous. Trimming stripped 2 bases from V and 10 bases from J, with 14 bases between. The CDR3 is 13 amino acids. Germline V gene sequence: CDR1 SGHDN, CDR2 FVKESK. The CDR3, as DNA: TGTGCCAGCAGCCAATTTCTAGATCGACGAGCTTTCTTT. Amino acid sequence: CASSQFLDRRAFF. Combining the CDR3 with reference TRBV14 and TRBJ1-1 gives the whole variable domain EAGVTQFPSHSVIEKGQTVTLRCDPISGHDNLYWYRRVMGKEIKFLLHFVKESKQDESGMPNNRFLAERTGGTYSTLKVQPAELEDSGVYFCASSQFLDRRAFFGQGTRLTVV.

The V gene is TRBV7-9, the J gene TRBJ2-5; no definite D call. The CDR3 is 16 amino acids. V was clipped by 5 bases and J by 1 base, with 17 bases between them. Germline CDR1 is SEHNR and CDR2 is FQNEAQ (reference sequence). Written as DNA, the CDR3 is TGTGCCAGCAGCCAATCGCGCGTGGCCTCCCAAGAGACCCAGTACTTC. Its protein is CASSQSRVASQETQYF. Combining the CDR3 with reference TRBV7-9 and TRBJ2-5 gives the whole variable domain DTGVSQNPRHKITKRGQNVTFRCDPISEHNRLYWYRQTLGQGPEFLTYFQNEAQLEKSRLLSDRFSAERPKGSFSTLEIQRTEQGDSAMYLCASSQSRVASQETQYFGPGTRLLVL.

The CDR3 loop is CASSLASGLGTQYF. CDR3 DNA: TGTGCCAGCAGCTTAGCGTCGGGCTTAGGTACGCAGTATTTT. The gene calls are TRBV7-9 and TRBJ2-3, with no clear D. V was trimmed by 0 bases and J by 8 bases, leaving 12 bases between them. There are 14 residues in the CDR3. Per the germline V gene, CDR1 is SEHNR and CDR2 is FQNEAQ (reference sequence).

This clone was seen more than once but under ten times. CDR3 sequence reads: CASKPAGLTDTQYF. CDR3 bases: TGTGCCAGCAAGCCAGCGGGACTAACAGATACGCAGTATTTT. The rearrangement joins TRBV27 to TRBJ2-3; TRBD2 agrees at 7 bases. Germline V lookup: CDR1 MNHEY, CDR2 SMNVEV (reference sequence). This CDR3 contains 14 residues. The junction had 7 bases not matched to a gene; V was cut back by 7 bases and J by 3 bases.

In this sample, this clone turned up once. The rearrangement joins TRBV6-5 to TRBJ2-7, with 7 bases identical to TRBD1. V was clipped by 5 bases and J by 5 bases; unmatched bases: 6. Germline V gives CDR1 MNHEY, CDR2 SVGAGI. The length of the CDR3 is 13 residues. DNA for the CDR3: TGTGCCAGCAGTACGAGGGACAGCCACGAGCAGTACTTC. Translation gives CASSTRDSHEQYF.

The genes are TRBV7-9 and TRBJ2-1; weak D call: TRBD1 (5 bases). The germline V gene encodes CDR1 SEHNR and CDR2 FQNEAQ (reference sequence). Trimming took off 1 base at V and 0 bases at J, with 16 bases between the two ends. This CDR3 spans 18 amino acids. The CDR3 DNA reads TGTGCCAGCAGCTTAGGGGAAGCGCGACAGAGCTCCTACAATGAGCAGTTCTTC. This translates into CASSLGEARQSSYNEQFF.

The chain uses TRBV20-1 and TRBJ2-7; D might be TRBD2 (6 bases). From germline, CDR1 is DFQATT and CDR2 SNEGSKA (reference sequence). Trimming shortened V by 4 bases and J by 6 bases, and 10 bases separated the two germline ends. This CDR3 spans 11 amino acids. This chain's CDR3 is CSAKGLSEQYF. The CDR3 DNA reads TGCAGTGCTAAGGGACTCAGCGAGCAGTACTTC.

This clone was detected once. This chain joins TRBV7-2 and TRBJ1-1, with a possible D match to TRBD1 (6 bases). Trimming took off 0 bases at V and 7 bases at J, with 12 bases between the two ends. This CDR3 contains 14 residues. Germline CDR1 reads SGHTA; CDR2 reads FQGNSA. The CDR3 bases are TGTGCCAGCAGCTTAGCGGGGGCGTTGGGTGAAGCTTTCTTT. It is translated as CASSLAGALGEAFF.

The chain combines TRBV29-1 with TRBJ2-5, with 7 bases lining up with TRBD1. The J call may be wrong; the DNA end is better matched by TRBJ2-7. The germline V gene has CDR1 SQVTM and CDR2 ANQGSEA. There are 13 residues in the CDR3. CDR3 residues: CSASDREYYEQYF. In DNA form, the CDR3 reads TGCAGCGCGTCTGACAGGGAGTACTACGAGCAGTACTTC.

The chain has TRBV6-5 and TRBJ2-7; perhaps TRBD1 as D (6 bases). Trimming pared 4 bases from V and 3 bases from J, leaving 13 bases between. CDR3 size: 14 residues. Germline-derived CDR1 and CDR2 are MNHEY and SVGAGI. The CDR3 nucleotides read TGTGCCAGCAGTTCGATCGAACAGGGCTACGAGCAGTACTTC. Its protein is CASSSIEQGYEQYF.

The CDR3 DNA reads as TGTGCCAGCTCACCAGCGCAGGGCAATCAGCCCCAGCATTTT. Its translation is CASSPAQGNQPQHF. The chain is built from TRBV18 and TRBJ1-5; D ambiguous. The CDR3 length is 14 residues. The ends were cut back, 2 bases at V and 2 bases at J, with 7 bases in the middle. Germline V gene sequence: CDR1 KGHSH, CDR2 LQKENI.

V and J are TRBV19 and TRBJ1-1; D gene ambiguous. Germline V gene sequence: CDR1 LNHDA, CDR2 SQIVND (reference sequence). Trimming shortened V by 3 bases and J by 0 bases, and 17 bases separated the two germline ends. The CDR3 is 17 amino acids. This CDR3 is CASSIFSGWQLNTEAFF. The CDR3 nucleotides are TGTGCCAGTAGTATCTTCTCGGGATGGCAGTTGAACACTGAAGCTTTCTTT.

The chain combines TRBV7-2 with TRBJ1-2; D uncertain. Germline V gene data show CDR1 as SGHTA and CDR2 as FQGNSA. V lost 1 base, J lost 7 bases, and 13 bases lay in between. The CDR3 runs to 14 residues. Written as DNA, the CDR3 is TGTGCCAGCAGCTTAGATGGTTCAATGGGTGGCTACACCTTC. Its protein product is CASSLDGSMGGYTF.

The chain carries TRBV6-6 and TRBJ1-2; D perhaps matches TRBD1 (5 bases). V lost 5 bases and J 4 bases, leaving 14 bases between the germline ends. The CDR3 covers 14 residues. CDR1 is MNHNY, CDR2 SVGAGI, per germline (reference sequence). This chain's CDR3 is CASSIRDGAYGYTF. CDR3 DNA: TGTGCCAGCAGTATCCGGGACGGGGCCTATGGCTACACCTTC.

The DNA for the CDR3 is TGCAGCGTTGGCCCGGAAGGCACTGAAGCTTTCTTT. It encodes CSVGPEGTEAFF. The V and J genes are TRBV29-1 and TRBJ1-1, with D unresolved. V lost 4 bases to trimming and J lost 4 bases, with 10 bases between them. The length of the CDR3 is 12 residues. Germline V CDR1 and CDR2: SQVTM, ANQGSEA.